These T cell receptor beta chains were read from a single sample in a study of T cell responses to AZD1222 COVID-19 vaccine. Using immunoSEQ multiplex PCR, the repertoire was profiled, and TCRdb retains in-frame clones only, with some absent. The repertoire holds about 35,000 clones, with around 86% as singletons. The sample was peripheral blood, taken 28 days after the second AZD1222 dose. The receptor set was obtained from an adult who received the AZD1222 COVID-19 vaccine. Both conserved end residues are part of each CDR3. Fields, in order: clone size, V gene, J gene, CDR3 protein. Size is stated for part of the rows, as once, few or many counts, or as a class when the clone is expanded.

NA	TRBV29-1	TRBJ1-2	CSVDGGLRGYTF
NA	TRBV6-4	TRBJ1-2	CASSVGNNYGYTF
NA	TRBV30	TRBJ1-1	CAWSVKVERAFF
few	TRBV19	TRBJ1-2	CASTGTGGGYGYTF
NA	TRBV28	TRBJ1-3	CASSLSGTGNTIYF
NA	TRBV30	TRBJ1-2	CAWSRANYGYTF
NA	TRBV19	TRBJ2-1	CASRKLAGVQDEQFF
NA	TRBV5-1	TRBJ1-1	CASTIDRLNTEAFF
NA	TRBV10-2	TRBJ2-1	CASRESGTQYNEQFF
NA	TRBV19	TRBJ2-3	CASSPGLAGTTDTQYF
NA	TRBV7-2	TRBJ1-2	CASRRTGVNYGYTF
NA	TRBV2	TRBJ2-3	CASSEQRGGWDTQYF
NA	TRBV3-1/TRBV3-2	TRBJ2-7	CASSPSSGFNYEQYF
NA	TRBV18	TRBJ2-1	CASSPLLAGTYNEQFF
NA	TRBV11-2	TRBJ2-5	CASSPGAGERETQYF
NA	TRBV19	TRBJ1-1	CATETGLNTEAFF
NA	TRBV6-1	TRBJ1-2	CASSETGGPRAYGYTF
NA	TRBV19	TRBJ1-2	CASRGTGANYGYTF
NA	TRBV15	TRBJ1-2	CATSRGPYGYTF
NA	TRBV6-5	TRBJ1-5	CASRYSNQPQHF
NA	TRBV27	TRBJ2-1	CASPLRGAGGPVNEQFF
NA	TRBV19	TRBJ1-5	CASSMRGERAQHF
once	TRBV30	TRBJ1-2	CAWRTELRHGYTF
NA	TRBV16	TRBJ1-2	CASSHAGRTGTYGYTF
NA	TRBV6-5	TRBJ1-2	CASSLGTEYGYTF
NA	TRBV7-9	TRBJ2-7	CASSVTSGGTYEQYF
NA	TRBV28	TRBJ2-3	CASRRAGVMTDTQYF
NA	TRBV7-6	TRBJ1-6	CASSLDAGSSPLHF
few	TRBV27	TRBJ2-3	CASQRNRRLGNTDTQYF
NA	TRBV19	TRBJ1-1	CASSIAQGQYTEAFF
once	TRBV29-1	TRBJ2-1	CSVAVAGNEQFF
NA	TRBV11-2	TRBJ2-7	CASSFEGVYEQYF
once	TRBV7-8	TRBJ1-5	CASSLVGSADLNQPQHF
NA	TRBV28	TRBJ1-5	CASRGDDGSNQPQHF
NA	TRBV28	TRBJ1-2	CASSLGFVGYTF
once	TRBV6-6	TRBJ1-2	CASSPNPGGGRDYTF
NA	TRBV7-9	TRBJ1-1	CASSFSLEDTEAFF
NA	TRBV18	TRBJ1-5	CASSPQTSGTASNQPQHF
NA	TRBV5-1	TRBJ2-5	CASSLDRVETQYF
NA	TRBV28	TRBJ2-1	CASSSFVGWDEQFF
once	TRBV7-9	TRBJ2-2	CASSSDAGELFF
few	TRBV5-1	TRBJ1-2	CASSYRQGEGYTF
NA	TRBV24-1	TRBJ1-3	CATSDRAFGNTIYF
NA	TRBV5-4	TRBJ2-7	CASSIGLAASYEQYF
few	TRBV10-2	TRBJ2-7	CASLDLTYEQYF
NA	TRBV5-1	TRBJ2-7	CASSSTDRGLYEQYF
NA	TRBV6-5	TRBJ2-7	CASSYGLAARREQYF
NA	TRBV5-1	TRBJ1-2	CASSLDGGKSYGYTF